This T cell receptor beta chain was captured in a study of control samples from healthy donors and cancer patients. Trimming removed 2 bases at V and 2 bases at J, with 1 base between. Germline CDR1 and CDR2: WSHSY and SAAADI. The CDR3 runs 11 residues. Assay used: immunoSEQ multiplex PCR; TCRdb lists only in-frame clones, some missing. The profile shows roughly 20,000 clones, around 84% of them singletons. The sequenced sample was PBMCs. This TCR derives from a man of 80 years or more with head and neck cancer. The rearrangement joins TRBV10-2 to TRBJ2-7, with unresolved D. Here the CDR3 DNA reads TGCGCCAGCAGTGAGGCCTACGAGCAGTACTTC. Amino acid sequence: CASSEAYEQYF.